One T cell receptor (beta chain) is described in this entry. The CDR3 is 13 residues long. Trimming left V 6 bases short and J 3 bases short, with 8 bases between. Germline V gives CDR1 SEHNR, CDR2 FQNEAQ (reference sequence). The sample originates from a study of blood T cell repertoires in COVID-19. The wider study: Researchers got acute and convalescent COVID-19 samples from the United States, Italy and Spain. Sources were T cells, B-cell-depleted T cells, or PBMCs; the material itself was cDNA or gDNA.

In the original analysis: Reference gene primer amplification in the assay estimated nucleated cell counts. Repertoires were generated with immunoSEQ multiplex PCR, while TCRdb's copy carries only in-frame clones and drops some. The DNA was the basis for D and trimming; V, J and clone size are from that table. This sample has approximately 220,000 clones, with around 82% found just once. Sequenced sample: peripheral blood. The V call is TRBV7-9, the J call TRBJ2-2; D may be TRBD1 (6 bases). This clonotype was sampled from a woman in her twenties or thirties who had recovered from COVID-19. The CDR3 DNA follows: TGTGCCAGCAGGCGGACAGACACCGGGGAGCTGTTTTTT. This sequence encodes CASRRTDTGELFF.